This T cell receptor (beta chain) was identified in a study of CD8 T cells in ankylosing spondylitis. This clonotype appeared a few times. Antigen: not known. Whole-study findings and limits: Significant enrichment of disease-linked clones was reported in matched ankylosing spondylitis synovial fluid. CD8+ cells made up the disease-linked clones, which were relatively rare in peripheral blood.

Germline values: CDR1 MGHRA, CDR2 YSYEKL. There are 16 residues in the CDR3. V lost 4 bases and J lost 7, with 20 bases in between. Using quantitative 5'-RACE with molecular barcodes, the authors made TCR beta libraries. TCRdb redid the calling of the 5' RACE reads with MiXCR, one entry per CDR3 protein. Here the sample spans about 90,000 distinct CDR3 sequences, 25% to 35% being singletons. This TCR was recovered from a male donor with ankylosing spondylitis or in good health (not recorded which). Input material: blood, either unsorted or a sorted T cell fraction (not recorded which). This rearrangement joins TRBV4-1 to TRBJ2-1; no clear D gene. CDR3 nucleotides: TGCGCCAGCAGCCTCCGAAGGTCCGCGATGGGTAATGAGCAGTTCTTC. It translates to CASSLRRSAMGNEQFF.